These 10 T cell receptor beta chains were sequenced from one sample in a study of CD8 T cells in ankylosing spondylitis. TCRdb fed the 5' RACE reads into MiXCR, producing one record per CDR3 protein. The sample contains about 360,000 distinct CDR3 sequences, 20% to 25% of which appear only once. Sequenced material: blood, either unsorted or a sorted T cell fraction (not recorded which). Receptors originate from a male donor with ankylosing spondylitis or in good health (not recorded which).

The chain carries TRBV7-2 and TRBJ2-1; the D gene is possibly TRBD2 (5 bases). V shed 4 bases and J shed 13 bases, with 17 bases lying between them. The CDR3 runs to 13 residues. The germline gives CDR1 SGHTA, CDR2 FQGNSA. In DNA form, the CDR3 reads TGTGCCAGCAGCTCGAGCGGAGACGACACTCAGTTCTTC. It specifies CASSSSGDDTQFF.

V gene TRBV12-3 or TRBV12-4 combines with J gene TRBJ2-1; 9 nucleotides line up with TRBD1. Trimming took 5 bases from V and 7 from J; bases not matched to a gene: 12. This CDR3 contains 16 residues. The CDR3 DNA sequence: TGTGCCAGCAGTCCTCCAACAGGGACAGGGTATAATGAGCAGTTCTTC. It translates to CASSPPTGTGYNEQFF.

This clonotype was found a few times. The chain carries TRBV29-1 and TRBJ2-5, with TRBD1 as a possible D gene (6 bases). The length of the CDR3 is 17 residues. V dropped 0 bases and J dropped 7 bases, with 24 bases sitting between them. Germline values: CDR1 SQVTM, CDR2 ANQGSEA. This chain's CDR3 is CSVEDHLSGQLGGTQYF. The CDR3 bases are TGCAGCGTTGAAGATCACCTCTCCGGCCAGTTAGGGGGGACCCAGTACTTC.

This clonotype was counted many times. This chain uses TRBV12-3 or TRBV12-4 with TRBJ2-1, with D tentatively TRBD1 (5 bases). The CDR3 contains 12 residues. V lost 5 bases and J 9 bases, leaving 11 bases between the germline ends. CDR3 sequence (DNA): TGTGCCAGCAGTCCCCAGGGATCTGAGCAGTTCTTC. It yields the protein CASSPQGSEQFF.

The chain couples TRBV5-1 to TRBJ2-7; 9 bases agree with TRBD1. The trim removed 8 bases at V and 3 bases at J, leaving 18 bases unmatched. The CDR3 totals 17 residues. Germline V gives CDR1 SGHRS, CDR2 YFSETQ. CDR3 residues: CASKPGQGMVGYYEQYF. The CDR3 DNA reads TGCGCCAGTAAACCGGGACAGGGAATGGTGGGCTACTACGAGCAGTACTTC.

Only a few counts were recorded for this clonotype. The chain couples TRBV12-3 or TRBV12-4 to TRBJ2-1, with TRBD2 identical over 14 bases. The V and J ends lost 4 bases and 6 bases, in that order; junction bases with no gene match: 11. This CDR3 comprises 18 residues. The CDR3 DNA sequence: TGTGCCAGCAGTTACGAATATTGGACTAGCGGGGGGTTCAATGAGCAGTTCTTC. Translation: CASSYEYWTSGGFNEQFF.

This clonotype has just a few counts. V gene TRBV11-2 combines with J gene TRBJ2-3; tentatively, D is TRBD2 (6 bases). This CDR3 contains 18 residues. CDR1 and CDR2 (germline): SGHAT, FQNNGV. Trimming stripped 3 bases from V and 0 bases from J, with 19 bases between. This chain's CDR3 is CASSFPEMAGTSTDTQYF. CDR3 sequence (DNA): TGTGCCAGCAGCTTTCCTGAGATGGCGGGGACCAGCACAGATACGCAGTATTTT.

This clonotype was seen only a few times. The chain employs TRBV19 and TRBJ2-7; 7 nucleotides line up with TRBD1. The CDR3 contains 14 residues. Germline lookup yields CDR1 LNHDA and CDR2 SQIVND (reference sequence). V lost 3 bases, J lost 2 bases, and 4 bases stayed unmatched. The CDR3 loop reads CASSMTGKPYEQYF. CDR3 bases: TGTGCCAGTAGTATGACAGGGAAGCCCTACGAGCAGTACTTC. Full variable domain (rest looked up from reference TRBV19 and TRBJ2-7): DGGITQSPKYLFRKEGQNVTLSCEQNLNHDAMYWYRQDPGQGLRLIYYSQIVNDFQKGDIAEGYSVSREKKESFPLTVTSAQKNPTAFYLCASSMTGKPYEQYFGPGTRLTVT.

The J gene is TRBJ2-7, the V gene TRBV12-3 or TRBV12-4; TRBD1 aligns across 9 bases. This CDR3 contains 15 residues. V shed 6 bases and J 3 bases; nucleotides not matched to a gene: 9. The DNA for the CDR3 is TGTGCCAGCAGCACCCCCGAGACAGGGGGCTACGAGCAGTACTTC. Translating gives CASSTPETGGYEQYF.

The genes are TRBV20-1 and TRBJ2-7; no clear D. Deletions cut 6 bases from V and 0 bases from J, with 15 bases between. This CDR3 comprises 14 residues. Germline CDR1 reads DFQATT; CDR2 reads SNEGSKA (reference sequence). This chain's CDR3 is CSARPLMSSYEQYF. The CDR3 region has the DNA TGCAGTGCCCGACCCCTGATGAGCTCCTACGAGCAGTACTTC.